The next 3 T cell receptor beta chains were all read from a single sample in a study of CD8 T cells in ankylosing spondylitis. The study, taken as a whole, reports: For ankylosing spondylitis blood, a TCR beta motif of under ten highly homologous variants appeared characteristic.

These receptors have no known antigen. From the 5' RACE reads, TCRdb called clonotypes with MiXCR, one entry per CDR3 protein. The sample shows around 440,000 distinct CDR3 sequences, roughly 15% of them seen only once. Sequenced sample: blood, either unsorted or a sorted T cell fraction (not recorded which). The receptors stem from a male donor with ankylosing spondylitis.

There are many counts of this clonotype. The chain combines TRBV5-1 with TRBJ1-4; 8 nucleotides align to TRBD1. V dropped 4 bases and J dropped 6; count of bases not matched to a gene: 11. The CDR3 covers 16 residues. Germline assignment: CDR1 SGHRS and CDR2 YFSETQ. The CDR3 nucleotides are TGCGCCAGCAGCCCTCGACAGGGGATCAGTGATGAAAAACTGTTTTTT. Protein product: CASSPRQGISDEKLFF.

This clonotype was seen a handful of times. The chain joins TRBV20-1 to TRBJ2-2; D is possibly TRBD1 or TRBD2 (5 bases each). The CDR3 is 16 amino acids. With 0 bases removed from V and 4 bases from J, the gap between germline ends came to 15 bases. Looked up from germline, CDR1 is DFQATT and CDR2 is SNEGSKA (reference sequence). Written as DNA, the CDR3 is TGCAGTGCTAGAGATGGGGCCGGGATTCCCACCGGGGAGCTGTTTTTT. Translated, it gives CSARDGAGIPTGELFF.

The CDR3 sequence: CSAKYLETQYF. For the CDR3, the DNA is TGCAGTGCTAAATACCTAGAGACCCAGTACTTC. V usage is TRBV20-1 and J usage is TRBJ2-5; D is undetermined. The germline V gene encodes CDR1 DFQATT and CDR2 SNEGSKA (reference sequence). Trimming cost V 4 bases and J 4 bases, with 7 bases left between them. This CDR3 is built from 11 residues.